Shown below are 25 T cell receptor beta chains from a single sample sequenced in a study of human T cells and chemical hapten exposure. Each CDR3 protein is one row after TCRdb ran MiXCR on the RACE reads. The table includes about 82,000 distinct CDR3 sequences, under 15% detected once. Sample time point: patch test 3, about 24 weeks after DPC sensitization. Treatment defined: therapeutic diphenylcyclopropenone sensitization with weekly scalp DPC. Sample: whole blood, taken in connection with sensitization to the hapten diphenylcyclopropenone (DPC). Source of these receptors: a woman in her forties or fifties with alopecia areata. Some clones in this sample may be carry-over from other donors' samples.

This chain uses TRBV18 with TRBJ2-5; no reliable D call. The CDR3 spans 14 residues. Germline V gene sequence: CDR1 KGHSH, CDR2 LQKENI. The V end was cut by 2 bases, the J end by 4 bases, with 11 bases between. DNA for the CDR3: TGTGCCAGCTCACCATCTGGGTCCGGAGAGACCCAGTACTTC. It yields the protein CASSPSGSGETQYF.

This clonotype occurred many times. The V call is TRBV18, the J call TRBJ2-3, with D hard to call. The CDR3 is made up of 15 amino acids. Germline V gene sequence: CDR1 KGHSH, CDR2 LQKENI. Trimming stripped 3 bases from V and 2 bases from J, with 12 bases between. The CDR3 DNA follows: TGTGCCAGCTCACCTGTAATAACATCCACAGATACGCAGTATTTT. This sequence encodes CASSPVITSTDTQYF.

The chain employs TRBV19 and TRBJ2-2; D is possibly TRBD2 (6 bases). Trimming left V 11 bases short and J 4 bases short, with 17 bases between. CDR3 length equals 14 residues. Germline V gene data show CDR1 as LNHDA and CDR2 as SQIVND (reference sequence). CDR3 loop: CAPTWGVGTGELFF. The CDR3 nucleotides are TGTGCCCCCACATGGGGGGTCGGCACCGGGGAGCTGTTTTTT.

This chain links TRBV2 with TRBJ2-6, with no clear D. CDR1 and CDR2 from the germline V gene are SNHLY and FYNNEI. Trimming took off 3 bases at V and 0 bases at J, with 6 bases between the two ends. The CDR3 covers 15 residues. CDR3 sequence (DNA): TGTGCCAGCAGTGATCTGGGCTCTGGGGCCAACGTCCTGACTTTC. Protein sequence: CASSDLGSGANVLTF.

Ten or more counts support this clonotype. The J gene is TRBJ2-3, the V gene TRBV29-1; a possible D gene is TRBD2 (6 bases). The CDR3 extends over 16 amino acids. Germline values: CDR1 SQVTM, CDR2 ANQGSEA. V was trimmed by 3 bases and J by 1 base, leaving 17 bases between them. The CDR3 spells CSVEGSRLAGTDTQYF. DNA for the CDR3: TGCAGCGTTGAGGGGTCGAGGTTAGCGGGCACAGATACGCAGTATTTT.

There are a few counts of this clonotype. V usage is TRBV7-3 and J usage is TRBJ2-3, with D possibly matching TRBD1 (5 bases). Trimming took off 5 bases at V and 4 bases at J, with 19 bases between the two ends. The CDR3 runs to 16 residues. Germline CDR1 is SGHTA and CDR2 is FQGTGA. CDR3 loop: CASSRRPGRVSDTQYF. The CDR3 coding sequence is TGTGCCAGCAGCCGCCGACCCGGCAGGGTCTCAGATACGCAGTATTTT.

This clonotype came up many times. This rearrangement joins TRBV20-1 to TRBJ2-3; 12 nucleotides match TRBD2. CDR3 length: 15 amino acids. Germline CDR1 is DFQATT and CDR2 is SNEGSKA (reference sequence). Trimming cost V 3 bases and J 4 bases; bases outside gene matches: 5. The CDR3 loop reads CSASLTSGSSDTQYF. In DNA form, the CDR3 reads TGCAGTGCTAGCCTGACTAGCGGGAGTTCAGATACGCAGTATTTT.

The chain recombines TRBV6-5 with TRBJ2-1; 11 nucleotides align to TRBD2. The CDR3 runs to 15 residues. The trim removed 2 bases at V and 7 bases at J, leaving 4 bases unmatched. The V gene's germline CDR1 is MNHEY and CDR2 SVGAGI. CDR3 region: CASSYPSGRYNEQFF. The DNA for the CDR3 is TGTGCCAGCAGTTACCCTAGCGGGAGGTATAATGAGCAGTTCTTC.

In its sample, this clonotype was seen a few times. The chain has TRBV12-3 or TRBV12-4 and TRBJ2-7; D might be TRBD2 (5 bases). The germline V and J ends were trimmed by 3 bases and 6 bases, with 12 bases remaining between them. This CDR3 contains 13 residues. The CDR3: CASSLTLGREQYF. For the CDR3, the DNA is TGTGCCAGCAGTTTGACACTAGGACGCGAGCAGTACTTC.

This clonotype was seen a single time. The V call is TRBV7-9, the J call TRBJ2-3; no clear D. V gave up 1 base and J gave up 2 bases, with 7 bases separating them. The V gene's germline CDR1 is SEHNR and CDR2 FQNEAQ (reference sequence). The CDR3 contains 14 residues. This chain's CDR3 is CASSLEGNTDTQYF. CDR3 in DNA: TGTGCCAGCAGCTTAGAGGGCAACACAGATACGCAGTATTTT.

The sample holds many counts of this clonotype. CDR3 protein: CASAESWRGELFF. CDR3 nucleotide sequence: TGTGCCAGCGCCGAAAGTTGGCGCGGGGAGCTGTTTTTT. The V call is TRBV6-4, the J call TRBJ2-2, with D uncertain. The CDR3 is 13 amino acids. Germline CDR1 and CDR2: MRHNA and SNTAGT. Trimming removed 8 bases from V and 7 bases from J, with 14 bases in between.

The chain recombines TRBV20-1 with TRBJ2-1; 9 bases are shared with TRBD2. In germline, CDR1 is DFQATT, CDR2 SNEGSKA (reference sequence). J was trimmed by 9 bases and V by 3 bases; bases with no gene match: 9. This CDR3 is 14 amino acids long. The CDR3 nucleotides read TGCAGTGCTAGCTATAGCGGGAGAACGGGTGAGCAGTTCTTC. This encodes CSASYSGRTGEQFF.

The J gene is TRBJ2-1, the V gene TRBV11-2, with 8 positions matching TRBD1. Trimming cost V 5 bases and J 5 bases; bases outside gene matches: 5. The CDR3 runs to 14 residues. Germline CDR1 SGHAT, CDR2 FQNNGV. The CDR3 spells CASSPRTGHNEQFF. The CDR3 nucleotides are TGTGCCAGCAGCCCAAGGACAGGGCACAATGAGCAGTTCTTC.

The chain uses TRBV9 and TRBJ1-2, with a weak D call TRBD1 (6 bases). Per the germline V gene, CDR1 is SGDLS and CDR2 is YYNGEE. The germline V and J ends were trimmed by 3 bases and 5 bases, with 11 bases remaining between them. The CDR3 runs to 13 residues. The CDR3 is CASSEQGSYGYTF. CDR3 nucleotide sequence: TGTGCCAGCAGCGAACAGGGTTCTTATGGCTACACCTTC.

This clonotype was counted between two and nine times. The V gene is TRBV5-1, the J gene TRBJ1-2; no clear D gene. The CDR3 covers 15 residues. Germline V gives CDR1 SGHRS, CDR2 YFSETQ. The V end was cut by 4 bases, the J end by 0 bases, with 13 bases between. Here the CDR3 DNA reads TGCGCCAGCAGCCCAGGTGGACTAGCTAACTATGGCTACACCTTC. Translation: CASSPGGLANYGYTF. The whole variable domain, filled in from reference TRBV5-1 and TRBJ1-2, reads KAGVTQTPRYLIKTRGQQVTLSCSPISGHRSVSWYQQTPGQGLQFLFEYFSETQRNKGNFPGRFSGRQFSNSRSEMNVSTLELGDSALYLCASSPGGLANYGYTFGSGTRLTVV.

The chain has TRBV7-9 and TRBJ2-6, with D maybe TRBD2 (6 bases). This CDR3 comprises 14 residues. The V end was cut by 10 bases, the J end by 0 bases, with 10 bases between. CDR1 is SEHNR and CDR2 is FQNEAQ in the germline V gene (reference sequence). CDR3: CAIGSGSGANVLTF. The CDR3 DNA reads TGTGCCATCGGTAGCGGCTCTGGGGCCAACGTCCTGACTTTC.

Only a few counts were recorded for this clonotype. This chain connects TRBV29-1 to TRBJ2-2; D is uncertain. Looked up from germline, CDR1 is SQVTM and CDR2 is ANQGSEA. This CDR3 region has 12 residues. Between the trimmed V and J ends, which lost 4 bases and 9 bases, there was a span of 12 bases. In nucleotides, the CDR3 is TGCAGCGTTGGGCTGCCCTCCCGGGAGCTGTTTTTT. Protein product: CSVGLPSRELFF.

This clonotype was seen at least ten times. This chain uses TRBV20-1 with TRBJ2-7, with D uncertain. V was shortened by 2 bases and J by 2 bases, with 7 bases between the two germline ends. The CDR3 loop spans 12 amino acids. CDR1 and CDR2 (germline): DFQATT, SNEGSKA (reference sequence). Here the CDR3 reads CSARRPPYEQYF. The CDR3 DNA sequence: TGCAGTGCTAGACGGCCCCCCTACGAGCAGTACTTC.

V usage is TRBV6-2 or TRBV6-3 and J usage is TRBJ1-5; 9 nucleotides align to TRBD1. The germline gives CDR1 MNHEY, CDR2 SVGEGT. The trim removed 10 bases at V and 4 bases at J, leaving 14 bases unmatched. The CDR3 length is 16 residues. The CDR3 here is CATYSPGQGINQPQHF. CDR3 coding DNA: TGTGCCACCTATAGCCCGGGACAGGGTATTAATCAGCCCCAGCATTTT.

The rearrangement joins TRBV7-9 to TRBJ2-1, with D unresolved. Germline loops: CDR1 SEHNR, CDR2 FQNEAQ (reference sequence). This CDR3 is 13 amino acids long. With 4 bases removed from V and 6 bases from J, the gap between germline ends came to 10 bases. The DNA for the CDR3 is TGTGCCAGCAGCTCAACACCCCTCAATGAGCAGTTCTTC. This translates into CASSSTPLNEQFF.

In this sample, this clonotype turned up a few times. The chain uses TRBV29-1 and TRBJ2-7, with TRBD1 identical over 11 bases. CDR1 and CDR2 (germline): SQVTM, ANQGSEA. V shed 6 bases and J 4 bases; nucleotides not matched to a gene: 5. The CDR3 consists of 13 residues. CDR3 in amino acids: CSVTGQGVYEQYF. The CDR3 bases are TGCAGCGTCACGGGACAGGGGGTTTACGAGCAGTACTTC.

The J gene is TRBJ1-1, the V gene TRBV5-1; D unresolved. Deletions cut 4 bases from V and 4 bases from J, with 8 bases between. This CDR3 has 12 amino acids. Germline CDR1 is SGHRS and CDR2 is YFSETQ. The CDR3 spells CASSAATTEAFF. The CDR3, as DNA: TGCGCCAGCAGCGCCGCAACCACTGAAGCTTTCTTT.

The rearrangement uses TRBV19 and TRBJ2-7, with TRBD1 as a possible D gene (5 bases). This CDR3 spans 15 amino acids. Germline assignment: CDR1 LNHDA and CDR2 SQIVND (reference sequence). V lost 1 base, J lost 0 bases, and 10 bases lay in between. The CDR3 loop is CASSIAAGFSYEQYF. CDR3 bases: TGTGCCAGTAGTATAGCGGCAGGGTTCTCCTACGAGCAGTACTTC.

In this sample, this clonotype turned up many times. V and J are TRBV2 and TRBJ2-7, with 9 bases that match TRBD2. The CDR3 is made up of 13 amino acids. The V and J ends lost 6 bases and 2 bases, in that order; junction bases with no gene match: 2. The germline gives CDR1 SNHLY, CDR2 FYNNEI. CDR3 sequence (DNA): TGTGCCAGCAGCAGACTAGCGGCCTACGAGCAGTACTTC. It encodes CASSRLAAYEQYF. The whole variable domain, filled in from reference TRBV2 and TRBJ2-7, reads EPEVTQTPSHQVTQMGQEVILRCVPISNHLYFYWYRQILGQKVEFLVSFYNNEISEKSEIFDDQFSVERPDGSNFTLKIRSTKLEDSAMYFCASSRLAAYEQYFGPGTRLTVT.

Comment on this clonotype: It may be a read error: a sequence one base away is much more abundant. The V and J genes are TRBV7-9 and TRBJ2-3; the D is unclear. The CDR3 is 13 residues long. V was cut by 4 bases and J by 10 bases, with 15 bases left in between. Germline V lookup: CDR1 SEHNR, CDR2 FQNEAQ (reference sequence). The CDR3 DNA reads TGTGCCAGCAGCTCTCGTGAGCCTGGGTCGCAGTATTTT. Protein product: CASSSREPGSQYF.